This T cell receptor (beta chain) was recorded in a study of CD8 T cells in ankylosing spondylitis. Study-level results: Ankylosing spondylitis blood seemed to carry a telltale TCR beta motif made of about 8 highly homologous variants. Clones linked to disease were reported to show significant enrichment in matched ankylosing spondylitis synovial fluid.

TCRdb re-called the 5' RACE reads through MiXCR, storing one row per CDR3 protein. The sample lists 100,000 to 150,000 distinct CDR3 sequences; 15% to 20% were seen once. This clonotype has a handful of counts. Its antigen is not identified. The TCR was taken from a male donor with ankylosing spondylitis. Material for sequencing was blood, either unsorted or a sorted T cell fraction (not recorded which).

For the CDR3, the DNA is TGTGCCAGCAGTTTAATCCGGACAGGGGGCTACGAGCAGTACTTC. Translating it yields CASSLIRTGGYEQYF. The chain uses TRBV28 and TRBJ2-7; 10 bases are a match to TRBD1. Germline-derived CDR1 and CDR2 are MDHEN and SYDVKM. The CDR3 extends over 15 amino acids. After removal of 2 bases from V and 3 bases from J, the junction contained 4 bases not matched to a gene.